Below are 2 T cell receptor beta chains sequenced from a single sample in a study of CD8 T cells in Susac syndrome. The RNA input was about 0.45 to 1 ug, and it was reverse transcribed with random hexamers. MiXCR was run by TCRdb on the immunoSEQ multiplex PCR reads, yielding one entry per CDR3 protein. This repertoire shows 150,000 or so distinct CDR3 sequences, 90% to 95% found once; its top ten account for around 0.14%. Sequenced input: CD4+ T cells from PBMCs. These TCRs come from a human donor in good health.

This rearrangement joins TRBV6-1 to TRBJ2-1; no reliable D call. Germline values: CDR1 MNHNS, CDR2 SASEGT. With 5 bases removed from V and 5 bases from J, the gap between germline ends came to 13 bases. The CDR3 sequence is 14 residues long. CDR3 residues: CASSRPQIDNEQFF. The CDR3 DNA follows: TGTGCCAGCAGTCGACCACAAATCGACAATGAGCAGTTCTTC.

This chain uses TRBV21-1 with TRBJ2-7; TRBD1 is the table's D call, not checked against the DNA. TRBV21-1 is classified as a pseudogene. This CDR3 region has 15 residues. CDR3 residues: CASSSAGSQGYEQYF. CDR3 DNA: TGTGCCAGCAGCAGTGCAGGGAGTCAAGGCTACGAGCAGTACTTC.